This T cell receptor beta chain was sequenced during a study of T cells in Graves' hyperthyroidism and ophthalmopathy. Study-wide results and caveats: Expanded thyroid clonotypes (above 0.001) were mostly also found in blood.

This clonotype was detected a few times. No antigen is known for it. TCR beta CDR3 regions were amplified from RNA. HTBI primers were the set used in a first-round RT-PCR of the TCR CDR3. MiXCR, applied by TCRdb to the multiplex PCR reads, yields one record per CDR3 protein. Here the sample spans around 290,000 distinct CDR3 sequences, roughly 13% being singletons. The V end was cut by 3 bases, the J end by 11 bases, with 20 bases between. The CDR3 extends over 15 amino acids. The germline gives CDR1 GTSNPN, CDR2 SVGIG (reference sequence). Participants, patients aged 18 to 65, had newly diagnosed hyperthyroidism with a duration under 2 months. Each 10 ml fresh peripheral blood draw supplied the PBMCs.

Sample: blood. This chain joins TRBV30 and TRBJ2-6; a possible D gene is TRBD2 (7 bases). This clonotype originated in a middle-aged woman with Graves' hyperthyroidism. CDR3 amino acids: CAWRGGRTSRYVLTF. The CDR3 DNA follows: TGTGCCTGGAGGGGGGGGCGGACGTCCCGTTACGTCCTGACTTTC. Drawing the rest from reference TRBV30 and TRBJ2-6, the complete variable domain is SQTIHQWPATLVQPVGSPLSLECTVEGTSNPNLYWYRQAAGRGLQLLFYSVGIGQISSEVPQNLSASRPQDRQFILSSKKLLLSDSGFYLCAWRGGRTSRYVLTFGAGSRLTVL.